One sample yielded the 14 T cell receptor delta chains listed below, sequenced in a study of γδ T cells in repeated Plasmodium falciparum infection. Vgamma9/Vdelta2+ and Vdelta2-negative gammadelta T cells were flow-sorted from PBMC for bulk sequencing. TCRdb ran CATT on the multiplex PCR reads. The sample includes 85,000 to 95,000 delta-chain clones, 1.4% of them seen just once. The source material was gamma-delta T cells from blood. The source is a pool of human donors (malaria-infected and uninfected, not separated).

This clone showed up many times. This sequence joins TRDV2 and TRDJ1; 13 bases map to TRDD3. CDR3 length equals 20 residues. The V gene end was trimmed by 0 bases and the J gene end by 3 bases; junction bases not matched to a gene: 15. Germline values: CDR1 GEAIGNYY, CDR2 EKD. The CDR3 here is CACDTVGPTGGYGGPDKLIF. CDR3 coding DNA: TGTGCCTGTGACACCGTGGGCCCCACTGGGGGATACGGCGGCCCCGATAAACTCATCTTT.

This clone has only a few counts. A far larger clone is just one base off, so this is likely a read error. Other DNA sequences in this sample translate to the same CDR3. V and J are TRDV1 and TRDJ1, with 11 bases fitting TRDD3. Per germline, CDR1 TSWWSYY and CDR2 QGS. The CDR3 is 21 amino acids. CDR3 protein: CALGEPQPLPGWGIRTDKLIF. Written as DNA, the CDR3 is TGTGCTCTCGGGGAACCCCAACCTCTTCCCGGATGGGGGATACGGACCGATAAACTCATCTTT.

The chain recombines TRDV1 with TRDJ2; TRDD3 matches at 13 bases. Germline CDR1 reads TSWWSYY; CDR2 reads QGS. The J segment lost 3 bases and the V segment lost 6 bases, leaving 34 bases of the junction unmatched. The CDR3 has 26 amino acids. In DNA, the CDR3 is TGTGCTCTTGGAGTGGATGGTCCCGCCCCTCACCTTCCCCACTGGGGGATACGCCATCTGACAGCACAACTCTTCTTT. Protein sequence: CALGVDGPAPHLPHWGIRHLTAQLFF.

This clone turned up a few times. A far larger clone is one base from this, pointing to a likely read error. Other DNA sequences from this sample encode an identical CDR3 as well. The V gene is TRDV1, the J gene TRDJ1, with 8 bases aligning to TRDD3. Since TCRdb gives no J gene, matching the DNA to germline was used here to assign it. The CDR3 is 24 residues long. The junction had 31 bases not matched to a gene; V was cut back by 4 bases and J by 0 bases. Germline V gene lookup returns CDR1 TSWWSYY and CDR2 QGS. The CDR3 region is CALGARLGPTNLLYWGYDTDKLIF. The CDR3 DNA reads as TGTGCTCTTGGGGCTCGGTTGGGGCCTACGAACCTCCTATACTGGGGGTATGACACCGATAAACTCATCTTT.

This clone was counted at least ten times. The chain couples TRDV1 to TRDJ1; 7 bases match TRDD3. The junction had 17 bases not matched to a gene; V was cut back by 4 bases and J by 0 bases. CDR3 length equals 19 residues. Germline V gene lookup returns CDR1 TSWWSYY and CDR2 QGS. This chain's CDR3 is CALGVLGLRNWGHTDKLIF. The DNA of the CDR3 is TGTGCTCTTGGGGTTCTGGGGCTACGGAACTGGGGCCACACCGATAAACTCATCTTT.

This clone has a handful of counts. The protein that TCRdb holds for this DNA derives from a much larger clone and differs from the translated DNA at residue 13, which likely indicates a read error; the protein shown here is translated from the DNA. The gene calls are TRDV1 and TRDJ1; the D is unclear. The J gene, missing from TCRdb, was assigned here through DNA to germline matching. Germline values: CDR1 TSWWSYY, CDR2 QGS. The CDR3 is 22 amino acids. Deletions cut 0 bases from V and 0 bases from J, with 29 bases between. In DNA form, the CDR3 reads TGTGCTCTTGGGGAACTGAACGCTCCCAAGGCAGCTGTACGAGGATACACCGATAAACTCATCTTT. It translates to CALGELNAPKAAVRGYTDKLIF.

With regard to this clone: A far larger clone is off by one base, so a read error is likely. Other DNA sequences from this sample encode an identical CDR3 as well. The rearrangement links TRDV2 to TRDJ1; TRDD3 agrees at 11 bases. No J gene was available from TCRdb, and it was assigned here by a germline match of the DNA. The CDR3 consists of 20 residues. Germline V gene data show CDR1 as GEAIGNYY and CDR2 as EKD. Losses at the gene ends were 0 bases for V and 0 bases for J; bases not matched to a gene: 14. This CDR3 reads CACDTVSGGYKAPYTDKLIF. DNA for the CDR3: TGTGCCTGTGACACCGTTTCTGGGGGATACAAAGCCCCATACACCGATAAACTCATCTTT.

This clone was recorded a few times. The TCRdb protein comes from a much larger clone and disagrees with this DNA's translation at residue 5, likely due to a read error; the protein given here is derived from the DNA. The CDR3: CALGGDISGIPPYTDKLIF. Written as DNA, the CDR3 is TGTGCTCTTGGGGGAGATATCTCCGGGATTCCCCCGTACACCGATAAACTCATCTTT. This chain links TRDV1 with TRDJ1; tentatively, D is TRDD3 (5 bases). CDR1 and CDR2 (germline): TSWWSYY, QGS. CDR3 size: 19 residues. V was clipped by 4 bases and J by 0 bases, with 24 bases between them.

This clone was counted ten times or more. J is TRDJ1 and V is TRDV1; no firm D call. CDR1 is TSWWSYY and CDR2 is QGS in the germline V gene. The V and J ends lost 3 bases and 0 bases respectively, with 23 bases between them. The CDR3 consists of 19 residues. The CDR3 sequence: CALGDFGPRGSWYTDKLIF. The CDR3 region has the DNA TGTGCTCTTGGGGACTTCGGCCCCCGGGGCTCCTGGTACACCGATAAACTCATCTTT.

This clone was seen ten or more times. TCRdb shows a much larger clone's protein in place of this DNA's translation, and the two differ at residue 9, likely through a read error; the protein shown is translated from the DNA. The rearrangement joins TRDV1 to TRDJ1; D might be TRDD3 (5 bases). The CDR3 length is 11 residues. Per the germline V gene, CDR1 is TSWWSYY and CDR2 is QGS. The V end lost 4 bases, the J end lost 13 bases, and 13 bases lay between the germline ends. Here the CDR3 reads CALGGDVGPIF. In DNA, the CDR3 is TGTGCTCTTGGGGGGGATGTAGGCCCCATCTTT.

There are a few counts of this clone. A far larger clone is only one base removed, so a read error is likely. This same CDR3 is encoded by further DNA sequences in the sample. Here the CDR3 DNA reads TGTGCCTGTGACACTACTCGACTGGGGGATACCTGGGACACCCGGCAGATGTTTTTC. Its protein is CACDTTRLGDTWDTRQMFF. The chain links TRDV2 to TRDJ3, with 12 bases that match TRDD3. TCRdb leaves out the J gene; it was filled in here by matching the DNA to germline. Germline V gives CDR1 GEAIGNYY, CDR2 EKD. The CDR3 is 19 residues long.

This clone was counted between two and nine times. A far bigger clonotype differs at one base, so this is likely a read error. This sample includes further DNA sequences coding for the same CDR3. This chain connects TRDV1 to TRDJ1; 11 bases are shared with TRDD3. In the absence of a J gene in TCRdb, the DNA was matched to germline to assign it here. The CDR3 covers 21 residues. CDR1 and CDR2 (germline): TSWWSYY, QGS. The CDR3 loop is CALGELSAPMYWGIDTDKLIF. The CDR3 DNA is TGTGCCCTTGGGGAACTTTCCGCCCCAATGTACTGGGGGATAGACACCGATAAACTCATCTTT.

Concerning this clone: The protein recorded in TCRdb matches a much larger clone and deviates from this DNA's translation at residue 18, suggesting a read error; the protein here is obtained by translating the DNA. V is TRDV1 and J is TRDJ1; D possibly uses TRDD2 or TRDD3 (5 bases each). Matching the DNA to germline supplied the J gene, which TCRdb does not give. Looked up from germline, CDR1 is TSWWSYY and CDR2 is QGS. The V end was cut by 5 bases, the J end by 7 bases, with 41 bases between. This CDR3 spans 22 amino acids. CDR3 protein: CALGFHLHLREGVGSSGCKLIF. The DNA for the CDR3 is TGTGCTCTTGGGTTCCACCTCCACCTACGGGAGGGGGTTGGTTCCAGCGGTTGTAAACTCATCTTT.

A remark on this clone: TCRdb assigns this DNA the protein of a much larger clone, which departs from its translation at residue 5; this likely reflects a read error, and the protein shown comes from translating the DNA. This chain links TRDV2 with TRDJ1; TRDD3 agrees at 9 bases. The J gene, absent from TCRdb, was called here by matching the DNA to germline. The V segment lost 3 bases and the J segment 0 bases; nucleotides outside the gene matches: 10. The CDR3 contains 17 residues. In germline, CDR1 is GEAIGNYY, CDR2 EKD. The CDR3 DNA is TGTGCCTGTGACGCTTTACTGGGGGACCAGTACACCGATAAACTCATCTTT. Amino acid sequence: CACDALLGDQYTDKLIF.